The 20 T cell receptor beta chains given below trace back to one sample, sequenced in a study of CD8+ T cells in alopecia areata. It was cDNA, reverse transcribed from extracted RNA, that served as the sequencing template. Produced via immunoSEQ multiplex PCR; TCRdb's table is partial and in-frame only. The sample lists approximately 140,000 clones; more than 75% were seen once. The specimen was CD8+ T cells sorted from blood, collected at week 0. Every receptor here comes from a human donor with alopecia areata.

The chain carries TRBV7-9 and TRBJ2-1; 9 nucleotides align to TRBD1. The CDR3 totals 15 residues. Trimming took 4 bases from V and 8 from J; bases not matched to a gene: 9. Per germline, CDR1 SEHNR and CDR2 FQNEAQ (reference sequence). CDR3 bases: TGTGCCAGCAGCTCAACGGGACAGGGCTTCTATGAGCAGTTCTTC. As protein: CASSSTGQGFYEQFF.

V usage is TRBV30 and J usage is TRBJ2-7; no firm D call. The CDR3 is made up of 12 amino acids. In germline, CDR1 is GTSNPN, CDR2 SVGIG (reference sequence). With 4 bases removed from V and 2 bases from J, the gap between germline ends came to 9 bases. CDR3 region: CAWKTETYEQYF. The CDR3 DNA sequence: TGTGCCTGGAAAACAGAGACCTACGAGCAGTACTTC.

The rearrangement uses TRBV6-5 and TRBJ2-5; 9 bases are a match to TRBD1. CDR1 MNHEY and CDR2 SVGAGI come from the germline V gene. CDR3 size: 13 residues. The V and J ends lost 7 bases and 3 bases, in that order; junction bases with no gene match: 3. The CDR3 reads CASTWTGEETQYF. In nucleotides, the CDR3 is TGTGCCAGCACCTGGACAGGGGAAGAGACCCAGTACTTC.

V is TRBV19 and J is TRBJ2-5, with 7 bases matching TRBD1. In germline, CDR1 is LNHDA, CDR2 SQIVND (reference sequence). The CDR3 length is 16 residues. V was clipped by 4 bases and J by 2 bases; unmatched bases: 10. The CDR3 here is CASSSVGQPLQETQYF. The CDR3, as DNA: TGTGCCAGTAGTAGCGTGGGACAGCCCCTACAAGAGACCCAGTACTTC. The full variable domain, in which reference TRBV19 and TRBJ2-5 provide the parts outside the CDR3, is DGGITQSPKYLFRKEGQNVTLSCEQNLNHDAMYWYRQDPGQGLRLIYYSQIVNDFQKGDIAEGYSVSREKKESFPLTVTSAQKNPTAFYLCASSSVGQPLQETQYFGPGTRLLVL.

The rearrangement links TRBV2 to TRBJ2-5, with 9 bases that match TRBD2. Germline assignment: CDR1 SNHLY and CDR2 FYNNEI. The J segment lost 7 bases and the V segment lost 7 bases, leaving 10 bases of the junction unmatched. CDR3 length: 14 amino acids. The CDR3 sequence: CASTSGEYPGTQYF. In DNA, the CDR3 is TGTGCCAGCACTAGCGGGGAATACCCGGGGACCCAGTACTTC.

The chain couples TRBV13 to TRBJ2-5, with D possibly being TRBD1 (5 bases). CDR3 length equals 13 residues. Germline assignment: CDR1 PRHDT and CDR2 FYEKMQ (reference sequence). The V end was cut by 0 bases, the J end by 3 bases, with 5 bases between. The CDR3, as DNA: TGTGCCAGCAGCTTAGGGACAGAAGAGACCCAGTACTTC. This codes for CASSLGTEETQYF.

This chain connects TRBV7-8 to TRBJ2-7; D gene ambiguous. From germline, CDR1 is SGHVS and CDR2 FQNEAQ. CDR3 length: 13 residues. Trimming removed 4 bases from V and 2 bases from J, with 9 bases in between. This CDR3 is CASSSGPTYEQYF. CDR3 bases: TGTGCCAGCAGCTCAGGACCGACCTACGAGCAGTACTTC. Full variable domain (missing parts from reference TRBV7-8 and TRBJ2-7): GAGVSQSPRYKVAKRGQDVALRCDPISGHVSLFWYQQALGQGPEFLTYFQNEAQLDKSGLPSDRFFAERPEGSVSTLKIQRTQQEDSAVYLCASSSGPTYEQYFGPGTRLTVT.

This chain joins TRBV6-5 and TRBJ2-7; the D call may be TRBD1 or TRBD2 (5 bases each). The CDR3 has 14 residues. CDR1 is MNHEY and CDR2 is SVGAGI in the germline V gene. Trimming stripped 0 bases from V and 6 bases from J, with 12 bases between. The CDR3 sequence: CASSYSPGTREQYF. The CDR3 DNA follows: TGTGCCAGCAGTTACTCTCCCGGGACGCGCGAGCAGTACTTC.

V usage is TRBV14 and J usage is TRBJ1-4, with 11 bases fitting TRBD1. After removal of 4 bases from V and 8 bases from J, the junction contained 12 bases not matched to a gene. CDR1 is SGHDN and CDR2 is FVKESK in the germline V gene. This CDR3 contains 17 residues. CDR3 in DNA: TGTGCCAGCAGCCCCGGACAGGGGGCGCTAAGTTCGGAAAAACTGTTTTTT. Amino acids: CASSPGQGALSSEKLFF.

V usage is TRBV27 and J usage is TRBJ1-4, with D unclear. The CDR3 loop spans 13 amino acids. Trimming cost V 6 bases and J 5 bases, with 10 bases left between them. Germline lookup yields CDR1 MNHEY and CDR2 SMNVEV (reference sequence). For the CDR3, the DNA is TGTGCCAGCAGCGACACTCTAAATGAAAAACTGTTTTTT. The encoded protein is CASSDTLNEKLFF. Drawing the rest from reference TRBV27 and TRBJ1-4, the complete variable domain is EAQVTQNPRYLITVTGKKLTVTCSQNMNHEYMSWYRQDPGLGLRQIYYSMNVEVTDKGDVPEGYKVSRKEKRNFPLILESPSPNQTSLYFCASSDTLNEKLFFGSGTQLSVL.

The chain carries TRBV29-1 and TRBJ2-7; perhaps TRBD2 as D (5 bases). With 5 bases removed from V and 3 bases from J, the gap between germline ends came to 14 bases. Germline CDR1 is SQVTM and CDR2 is ANQGSEA. There are 13 residues in the CDR3. The CDR3 coding sequence is TGCAGCGTTACCGCCCGGGATAACTACGAGCAGTACTTC. Protein sequence: CSVTARDNYEQYF.

The V and J genes are TRBV29-1 and TRBJ2-1; 14 positions match TRBD2. The CDR3 loop spans 15 amino acids. V was clipped by 3 bases and J by 9 bases; unmatched bases: 7. Germline V CDR1 and CDR2: SQVTM, ANQGSEA. CDR3 region: CSVEEGLAGESEQFF. The CDR3 DNA reads as TGCAGCGTTGAGGAGGGACTAGCGGGAGAGAGTGAGCAGTTCTTC.

The gene calls are TRBV6-1 and TRBJ2-7, with D uncertain. Germline V gene data show CDR1 as MNHNS and CDR2 as SASEGT. Trimming took 8 bases from V and 3 from J, leaving 14 bases between them. CDR3 size: 13 residues. This CDR3 is CASVDGSNYEQYF. The DNA of the CDR3 is TGTGCCAGCGTTGACGGATCGAACTACGAGCAGTACTTC.

The chain joins TRBV25-1 to TRBJ2-2; the D is unclear. Trimming took 4 bases from V and 1 from J, leaving 7 bases between them. From germline, CDR1 is MGHDK and CDR2 SYGVNS. This CDR3 is 14 amino acids long. This CDR3 is CASSGGLNTGELFF. CDR3 in DNA: TGTGCCAGCAGTGGTGGGCTGAACACCGGGGAGCTGTTTTTT.

V usage is TRBV29-1 and J usage is TRBJ1-3; D unresolved. Germline V CDR1 and CDR2: SQVTM, ANQGSEA. The CDR3 totals 11 residues. Deletions cut 7 bases from V and 2 bases from J, with 6 bases between. This chain's CDR3 is CSELTGNTIYF. The CDR3 DNA sequence: TGCAGCGAACTGACTGGAAACACCATATATTTT. The complete variable domain, with remaining parts taken from reference TRBV29-1 and TRBJ1-3, reads SAVISQKPSRDICQRGTSLTIQCQVDSQVTMMFWYRQQPGQSLTLIATANQGSEATYESGFVIDKFPISRPNLTFSTLTVSNMSPEDSSIYLCSELTGNTIYFGEGSWLTVV.

This clone showed up just once. This chain uses TRBV10-3 with TRBJ1-5; D is possibly TRBD1 (5 bases). The CDR3 consists of 15 residues. Trimming cost V 2 bases and J 4 bases, with 12 bases left between them. Looked up from germline, CDR1 is ENHRY and CDR2 is SYGVKD. The CDR3 DNA is TGTGCCATCAGTGAGCCGGGGGATTTAAATCAGCCCCAGCATTTT. The encoded protein is CAISEPGDLNQPQHF.

This clone showed up just a few times. This sequence joins TRBV27 and TRBJ2-1; TRBD2 aligns across 10 bases. V dropped 8 bases and J dropped 8; count of bases not matched to a gene: 21. Germline V CDR1 and CDR2: MNHEY, SMNVEV (reference sequence). This CDR3 has 18 residues. The CDR3 DNA is TGTGCCAGCGGGCAACTACGGCGTGGGCTAGCGGGAGAGCATGAGCAGTTCTTC. Amino acid sequence: CASGQLRRGLAGEHEQFF.

In this sample, this clone turned up once. The rearrangement links TRBV19 to TRBJ1-1, with 8 bases matching TRBD1. V lost 5 bases to trimming and J lost 3 bases; unmatched junction nucleotides: 8. Germline assignment: CDR1 LNHDA and CDR2 SQIVND (reference sequence). This CDR3 comprises 15 residues. For the CDR3, the DNA is TGTGCCAGTAGTGCAAACAGGGGGGCGGACACTGAAGCTTTCTTT. The encoded protein is CASSANRGADTEAFF. The full variable domain, in which reference TRBV19 and TRBJ1-1 provide the parts outside the CDR3, is DGGITQSPKYLFRKEGQNVTLSCEQNLNHDAMYWYRQDPGQGLRLIYYSQIVNDFQKGDIAEGYSVSREKKESFPLTVTSAQKNPTAFYLCASSANRGADTEAFFGQGTRLTVV.

This sequence joins TRBV9 and TRBJ1-5; 10 nucleotides agree with TRBD1. Losses at the gene ends were 4 bases for V and 8 bases for J; bases not matched to a gene: 9. This CDR3 has 15 amino acids. The V gene's germline CDR1 is SGDLS and CDR2 YYNGEE. CDR3 residues: CASSTTGGLAEPQHF. The DNA of the CDR3 is TGTGCCAGCAGCACGACAGGGGGCCTAGCGGAGCCCCAGCATTTT.

The CDR3 bases are TGTGCCAGCAGTTTATGGGTGGACACTGAAGCTTTCTTT. It is translated as CASSLWVDTEAFF. This chain links TRBV27 with TRBJ1-1; D is undetermined. V was shortened by 1 base and J by 3 bases, with 6 bases between the two germline ends. The V gene's germline CDR1 is MNHEY and CDR2 SMNVEV (reference sequence). The CDR3 has 13 residues.